The rows below give T cell receptor beta chains drawn from one sample of a study of blood T cell repertoires in COVID-19. Profiled with immunoSEQ multiplex PCR; TCRdb holds only in-frame clones, not every one. In the table there are 45,000 to 65,000 clones, roughly 87% of which are singletons. Sequencing input: peripheral blood. These receptors were collected from an elderly man in a cohort sampled during active COVID-19. Each CDR3 is given with its conserved first and last residue. The D gene is left open where the match is weak. A row's size may be missing; if present it is once, few, many or a size class.

clone_size	d_call	v_call	j_call	cdr3_nt	cdr3_aa
once	TRBD1	TRBV5-4	TRBJ2-2	TGTGCCAGCAGCTCGACAGGGGGTCAGCTCACCGGGGAGCTGTTTTTT	CASSSTGGQLTGELFF
NA	TRBD1	TRBV19	TRBJ2-1	TGTGCCAGTAGCCTTGACAGGGGATCCTACAATGAGCAGTTCTTC	CASSLDRGSYNEQFF
NA	NA	TRBV6-2/TRBV6-3	TRBJ1-5	TGTGCCAGCAGTTCCCTAGGGAGGAATCAGCCCCAGCATTTT	CASSSLGRNQPQHF
NA	TRBD1	TRBV5-4	TRBJ1-1	TGTGCCAGCAGCTCCCCGGGACAGGGGAACACTGAAGCTTTCTTT	CASSSPGQGNTEAFF
NA	TRBD1	TRBV7-2	TRBJ1-2	TGTGCCAGCAGCTTTTCAGGGGGCGATGGCTACACCTTC	CASSFSGGDGYTF
NA	TRBD2	TRBV9	TRBJ2-3	TGTGCCAGCAGCGTAGCAGCCAGCGGGAGGGCCGTTGATACGCAGTATTTT	CASSVAASGRAVDTQYF
NA	NA	TRBV6-2/TRBV6-3	TRBJ2-5	TGTGCCAGCAGTCGTCAAGAGACCCAGTACTTC	CASSRQETQYF
NA	TRBD2	TRBV19	TRBJ2-1	TGTGCCAGTAGTATTCTAGCGGGGGACAATGAGCAGTTCTTC	CASSILAGDNEQFF
once	TRBD2	TRBV6-4	TRBJ2-2	TGTGCCAGCAGTGACCCCGGGACTAGCGGGGGGCCGCGCACCGGGGAGCTGTTTTTT	CASSDPGTSGGPRTGELFF
NA	TRBD1	TRBV19	TRBJ1-5	TGTGCCAGTAGTATAGATAGGGAGGGACAGGAGACTAGCAATCAGCCCCAGCATTTT	CASSIDREGQETSNQPQHF
NA	NA	TRBV21-1	TRBJ1-2	TGTGCCAGCAGCAATGAAAAGGTGTGGGGGGTCTATGGCTACACCTTC	CASSNEKVWGVYGYTF
NA	NA	TRBV18	TRBJ2-3	TGTGCCAGCTCACCACCTTTCTACACAGATACGCAGTATTTT	CASSPPFYTDTQYF
NA	TRBD1	TRBV6-4	TRBJ2-3	TGTGCCAGCGGACAGGGACATTCGGATACGCAGTATTTT	CASGQGHSDTQYF
NA	TRBD1	TRBV30	TRBJ2-1	TGTGCCTGGAGTCAAGGGACAGGGAGTAATGAGCAGTTCTTC	CAWSQGTGSNEQFF
NA	NA	TRBV12-5	TRBJ1-6	TGTGCTAGTGGTTTGGGGGGCGGATCACCCCTCCACTTT	CASGLGGGSPLHF
NA	TRBD1	TRBV19	TRBJ2-7	TGTGCCAGTAGTATCGGACAGGTTGGCGAGCAGTACTTC	CASSIGQVGEQYF
NA	NA	TRBV1	TRBJ1-2	TGCACCAGCAGCCACCGCAAACAGGGGGATAGCTATGGCTACACCTTC	CTSSHRKQGDSYGYTF
few	NA	TRBV20-1	TRBJ1-4	TGCAGTGCTAGACGTAATGAAAAACTGTTTTTT	CSARRNEKLFF
once	TRBD1	TRBV18	TRBJ2-7	TGTGCCAGCTCCCCGGGACAGCCGGTTTACGAGCAGTACTTC	CASSPGQPVYEQYF
NA	NA	TRBV7-3	TRBJ2-2	TGTGCCAGCAGCTCCGGGACCGGGGGCACCGGGGAGCTGTTTTTT	CASSSGTGGTGELFF
NA	TRBD1	TRBV6-6	TRBJ2-7	TGTGCCAGCAGTTACTCAGGGGACAGCTCCTACGAGCAGTACTTC	CASSYSGDSSYEQYF
NA	TRBD1	TRBV30	TRBJ1-2	TGTGCCTGGAGTGTGACAGGGTTAGCTAACTATGGCTACACCTTC	CAWSVTGLANYGYTF
NA	NA	TRBV30	TRBJ1-5	TGTGCCTGGAGTTCCAGGGGCAATCAGCCCCAGCATTTT	CAWSSRGNQPQHF
NA	TRBD1	TRBV7-2	TRBJ1-2	TGTGCCAGCAGCCCCGCCAGGGGGGTTGGCTACACCTTC	CASSPARGVGYTF
NA	NA	TRBV5-6	TRBJ1-5	TGTGCCAGCAGCTTAACAGGGACCATAGAGCCCCAGCATTTT	CASSLTGTIEPQHF
NA	NA	TRBV11-2	TRBJ2-7	TGTGCCAGCAGCTCACAGGTTGAGCAGTACTTC	CASSSQVEQYF
NA	NA	TRBV18	TRBJ2-5	TGTGCCAGCTCACCAACAGGGCTAGGAGAGACCCAGTACTTC	CASSPTGLGETQYF
NA	NA	TRBV11-2	TRBJ1-3	TGTGCCAGCAGCTCCCAGGGCTCTGGAAACACCATATATTTT	CASSSQGSGNTIYF
NA	TRBD2	TRBV5-1	TRBJ2-5	TGCGCCAGCAGCCCTACTAGCGGGGGGCCGGAGACCCAGTACTTC	CASSPTSGGPETQYF
NA	TRBD1	TRBV4-3	TRBJ1-2	TGCGCCAGCAGCCAAGAAGCGACAGGGGGCTCTTTCGGGGGCTACACCTTC	CASSQEATGGSFGGYTF
NA	NA	TRBV19	TRBJ2-7	TGTGCCAGTAGTATAGAAACAACCGCCGCGGCCGAGCAGTACTTC	CASSIETTAAAEQYF
NA	NA	TRBV6-5	TRBJ1-1	TGTGCCAGCAGCCAGACAGGGAACACTGAAGCTTTCTTT	CASSQTGNTEAFF
NA	TRBD1	TRBV6-2/TRBV6-3	TRBJ1-5	TGTGCCAGCAGCCCTGACAGGGGGCGACAGCCCCAGCATTTT	CASSPDRGRQPQHF
NA	NA	TRBV19	TRBJ1-5	TGTGCCAGTAGCCGACAGCAACTGAGCAATCAGCCCCAGCATTTT	CASSRQQLSNQPQHF
NA	NA	TRBV5-1	TRBJ1-4	TGCGCCAGCAGTCTGTACTCAACTAATGAAAAACTGTTTTTT	CASSLYSTNEKLFF
NA	NA	TRBV7-9	TRBJ2-5	TGTGCCAGCAGCAAAGGGGAGCGGGTCGAGACCCAGTACTTC	CASSKGERVETQYF
NA	TRBD1	TRBV7-8	TRBJ2-7	TGTGCCAGCAGCCGGACAGGATACGAGCAGTACTTC	CASSRTGYEQYF
once	NA	TRBV4-1	TRBJ2-3	TGCGCCAGCAGCCAAGATTTAAAACCGAGGGAGATTGGCACAGATACGCAGTATTTT	CASSQDLKPREIGTDTQYF
NA	NA	TRBV4-3	TRBJ1-2	TGCGCCAGCAGCGCACAGGGTCGAGGCTACACCTTC	CASSAQGRGYTF
NA	NA	TRBV19	TRBJ1-6	TGTGCCAGTAGTATAGGCGCAGGGAATTCACCCCTCCACTTT	CASSIGAGNSPLHF
NA	NA	TRBV3-1/TRBV3-2	TRBJ2-7	TGTGCCAGCAGCCAAGGGCAGGTGGGTCCCTACGAGCAGTACTTC	CASSQGQVGPYEQYF
once	TRBD1	TRBV19	TRBJ2-7	TGTGCCAGTAGTCCGGGACAGGGCGGCTACGAGCAGTACTTC	CASSPGQGGYEQYF
NA	NA	TRBV29-1	TRBJ1-4	TGCAGCGCACGGGTGGGGGGTGAAAAACTGTTTTTT	CSARVGGEKLFF
NA	NA	TRBV12-3/TRBV12-4	TRBJ2-1	TGTGCCAGCAGAGCGGGACAAGTGGCTGTGCAGTTCTTC	CASRAGQVAVQFF
NA	NA	TRBV19	TRBJ1-5	TGTGCCAGTAGTATAACAGGTAGCAATCAGCCCCAGCATTTT	CASSITGSNQPQHF
NA	TRBD1	TRBV5-4	TRBJ2-5	TGTGCCAGCAGTTCGGACAGGGGGCAAGAGACCCAGTACTTC	CASSSDRGQETQYF
NA	TRBD2	TRBV25-1	TRBJ2-3	TGTGCCAGCAGTGAAAGAGGGACTAGAGGCACAGATACGCAGTATTTT	CASSERGTRGTDTQYF
NA	TRBD2	TRBV10-3	TRBJ2-1	TGTGCCTCGGGTTTAGCGGGAGAGTCCAATGAGCAGTTCTTC	CASGLAGESNEQFF
NA	TRBD1	TRBV28	TRBJ2-7	TGTGCGGTTGTAGGGACAGGGATCAACGAGCAGTACTTC	CAVVGTGINEQYF
NA	TRBD1	TRBV7-3	TRBJ1-3	TGTGCCAGCAGCGCACAGGGGGGAGGAAACACCATATATTTT	CASSAQGGGNTIYF
NA	TRBD1	TRBV6-2/TRBV6-3	TRBJ1-5	TGTGCCAGCAGTCGAACAGGGGGCGGCAATCAGCCCCAGCATTTT	CASSRTGGGNQPQHF
once	TRBD1	TRBV9	TRBJ2-2	TGTGCCAGCAGTACCGGACAGGAGCCCAACACCGGGGAGCTGTTTTTT	CASSTGQEPNTGELFF